Presented here are 32 T cell receptor beta chains from one specimen sequenced in a study of neurological immune-mediated disorders. TCRdb processed the 5' RACE reads anew with MiXCR; each CDR3 protein has one entry. The table records tens of thousands of distinct CDR3 sequences, under 4.5% of them present only once. Sample: PBMCs. These receptor sequences come from a woman in her forties or fifties with multiple sclerosis.

This clonotype was seen repeatedly, ten times or more. The V call is TRBV20-1, the J call TRBJ2-5; TRBD2 matches at 11 bases. Looked up from germline, CDR1 is DFQATT and CDR2 is SNEGSKA (reference sequence). This CDR3 region has 15 residues. The V gene end was trimmed by 7 bases and the J gene end by 1 base; junction bases not matched to a gene: 8. In DNA, the CDR3 is TGCAGTGTTACTATAGCGGGGGGGCGCCAAGAGACCCAGTACTTC. This sequence encodes CSVTIAGGRQETQYF.

This chain links TRBV15 with TRBJ2-3; 7 bases align to TRBD2. J gave up 4 bases and V 0 bases, and 13 bases lay outside the gene matches. CDR1 LNHNV and CDR2 YYDKDF come from the germline V gene (reference sequence). The CDR3 has 18 residues. CDR3 region: CATSREGVGRGIADTQYF. The CDR3 bases are TGTGCCACCAGCAGAGAAGGGGTGGGGCGGGGGATTGCAGATACGCAGTATTTT.

This clonotype was counted ten times or more. The CDR3 here is CASSLFADRLGYNEQFF. DNA of the CDR3: TGTGCCAGCAGCTTATTTGCCGACAGGTTGGGGTACAATGAGCAGTTCTTC. The chain links TRBV5-6 to TRBJ2-1; a possible D gene is TRBD1 (6 bases). The CDR3 is made up of 17 amino acids. CDR1 is SGHDT, CDR2 YYEEEE, per germline. V was trimmed by 2 bases and J by 4 bases, leaving 19 bases between them.

Turning to this clonotype: A much larger clone lies a single base off, so this may be a read error. This chain links TRBV7-3 with TRBJ1-1; D ambiguous. V dropped 2 bases and J dropped 1 base, with 8 bases sitting between them. This CDR3 spans 14 amino acids. Germline CDR1 reads SGHTA; CDR2 reads FQGTGA. The CDR3 is CASSLYTGNTEAFF. CDR3 bases: TGTGCCAGCAGCTTATATACGGGGAACACTGAAGCTTTCTTT. Together with reference TRBV7-3 and TRBJ1-1, the CDR3 gives the full variable domain: GAGVSQTPSNKVTEKGKYVELRCDPISGHTALYWYRQSLGQGPEFLIYFQGTGAADDSGLPNDRFFAVRPEGSVSTLKIQRTERGDSAVYLCASSLYTGNTEAFFGQGTRLTVV.

This clonotype has just a few counts. A read error may produce the germline difference seen at one junction end. J is TRBJ1-6 and V is TRBV20-1; 7 bases match TRBD1. CDR3 length equals 14 residues. Germline CDR1 and CDR2: DFQATT and SNEGSKA (reference sequence). CDR3: CSARTHRGYSTLNF. The DNA of the CDR3 is TGCAGTGCTAGGACACACAGGGGCTATTCAACCCTCAACTTT.

This clonotype was counted only a few times. A read error may be the cause here, since a much bigger clone is one base away. V gene TRBV5-1 combines with J gene TRBJ1-2; D remains ambiguous. Trimming pared 4 bases from V and 6 bases from J, leaving 19 bases between. CDR1 is SGHRS, CDR2 YFSETQ, per germline. This CDR3 region has 15 residues. The CDR3 protein is CASSVPGKGFDGYTF. The CDR3 DNA follows: TGCGCCAGCAGCGTGCCGGGAAAGGGTTTCGATGGCTACACCTTC.

This clonotype was counted many times. V gene TRBV20-1 combines with J gene TRBJ2-2; TRBD2 matches at 10 bases. Unmatched junction bases numbered 16, after V lost 3 bases and J lost 6 bases. Germline-derived CDR1 and CDR2 are DFQATT and SNEGSKA (reference sequence). The CDR3 loop spans 18 amino acids. CDR3 sequence reads: CSARLGGASGGASGELFF. Here the CDR3 DNA reads TGCAGTGCTAGGCTGGGCGGGGCCAGCGGGGGGGCCTCCGGGGAGCTGTTTTTT.

The chain has TRBV7-9 and TRBJ1-1; TRBD1 aligns across 9 bases. Trimming removed 4 bases from V and 6 bases from J; junction bases left unmatched: 6. The CDR3 loop spans 14 amino acids. Germline CDR1 reads SEHNR; CDR2 reads FQNEAQ (reference sequence). The CDR3 bases are TGTGCCAGCAGCTCCAACAGGGGGCAGCCTGAAGCTTTCTTT. It encodes CASSSNRGQPEAFF.

This clonotype occurred many times. The V and J genes are TRBV7-2 and TRBJ1-2; tentative D call: TRBD1 (6 bases). Germline V lookup: CDR1 SGHTA, CDR2 FQGNSA. V was shortened by 5 bases and J by 5 bases, with 18 bases between the two germline ends. The CDR3 length is 15 residues. The CDR3 loop is CASSSRGGREYGYTF. Here the CDR3 DNA reads TGTGCCAGCAGCAGTAGGGGGGGCAGGGAATATGGCTACACCTTC.

This clonotype was counted many times. The CDR3 is CASSATLRLAGVSGTDTQYF. The CDR3 DNA reads TGTGCCAGCAGCGCTACCCTCAGATTAGCGGGGGTTTCGGGTACAGATACGCAGTATTTT. The chain is built from TRBV9 and TRBJ2-3; TRBD2 aligns across 9 bases. CDR1 SGDLS and CDR2 YYNGEE come from the germline V gene. This CDR3 comprises 20 residues. V was clipped by 3 bases and J by 3 bases; unmatched bases: 20. The full variable domain, completed using reference TRBV9 and TRBJ2-3, is DSGVTQTPKHLITATGQRVTLRCSPRSGDLSVYWYQQSLDQGLQFLIQYYNGEERAKGNILERFSAQQFPDLHSELNLSSLELGDSALYFCASSATLRLAGVSGTDTQYFGPGTRLTVL.

This clonotype showed up many times. V is TRBV21-1 and J is TRBJ1-2. TRBV21-1 is listed as a pseudogene. This CDR3 has 14 residues. The CDR3 coding sequence is TGTGCCAGCAGCAAAGCTTTAGGGAGACATGGCTACACCTTC. Translating it yields CASSKALGRHGYTF.

This clonotype was observed at least ten times. The chain recombines TRBV24-1 with TRBJ2-2, with 9 bases that match TRBD1. V was pared by 5 bases and J by 6 bases, with 6 bases of the junction left unmatched. The germline V gene encodes CDR1 KGHDR and CDR2 SFDVKD. This CDR3 is built from 15 residues. The CDR3 coding sequence is TGTGCCACCAGTGCAGGGACAGGGTGGTCCGGGGAGCTGTTTTTT. This sequence encodes CATSAGTGWSGELFF.

This clonotype was found many times. The chain couples TRBV20-1 to TRBJ1-5; 10 positions match TRBD1. The germline V gene has CDR1 DFQATT and CDR2 SNEGSKA (reference sequence). V shed 6 bases and J 1 base; nucleotides not matched to a gene: 3. This CDR3 spans 14 amino acids. The CDR3, as DNA: TGCAGTGCCACGGACAGGGGGAGCAATCAGCCCCAGCATTTT. It specifies CSATDRGSNQPQHF.

This clonotype was counted ten times or more. The chain recombines TRBV4-2 with TRBJ1-2; D unresolved. With 2 bases removed from V and 7 bases from J, the gap between germline ends came to 20 bases. Germline CDR1 LGHNA, CDR2 YNFKEQ. The CDR3 runs 16 residues. The CDR3 DNA reads as TGTGCCAGCAGCCAACCCGGGGTCGATATCAGAAGTGGCTACACCTTC. Translation gives CASSQPGVDIRSGYTF.

At least ten counts were recorded for this clonotype. V usage is TRBV20-1 and J usage is TRBJ1-6; possible D gene TRBD1, 5 bases. The CDR3 has 16 residues. CDR1 is DFQATT and CDR2 is SNEGSKA in the germline V gene (reference sequence). The germline V and J ends were trimmed by 2 bases and 6 bases, with 17 bases remaining between them. CDR3 sequence reads: CSARSSRVPGNSPLHF. The CDR3, as DNA: TGCAGTGCTAGATCCAGCAGGGTGCCGGGTAATTCACCCCTCCACTTT.

This clonotype was seen ten or more times. This chain joins TRBV27 and TRBJ2-7, with 12 bases matching TRBD2. V lost 4 bases, J lost 3 bases, and 7 bases stayed unmatched. In germline, CDR1 is MNHEY, CDR2 SMNVEV (reference sequence). The CDR3 runs 16 residues. CDR3 DNA sequence: TGTGCCAGCAGTTCCCTGACTAGCGGGGGTTTCTACGAGCAGTACTTC. It encodes CASSSLTSGGFYEQYF.

The sample holds many counts of this clonotype. The chain recombines TRBV7-3 with TRBJ2-1; 8 nucleotides match TRBD2. Germline V CDR1 and CDR2: SGHTA, FQGTGA. The length of the CDR3 is 12 residues. The J segment lost 9 bases and the V segment lost 6 bases, leaving 4 bases of the junction unmatched. The CDR3 bases are TGTGCCAGCAGAACCGCGGGGGGTGAGCAGTTCTTC. It translates to CASRTAGGEQFF.

There are many counts of this clonotype. The rearrangement uses TRBV20-1 and TRBJ2-7; the match to TRBD2 covers 12 bases. This CDR3 is built from 17 residues. From germline, CDR1 is DFQATT and CDR2 SNEGSKA (reference sequence). The V segment lost 3 bases and the J segment 1 base; nucleotides outside the gene matches: 10. The CDR3 DNA is TGCAGTGCTAGGTCAGGGCTAGCGGGGGGGAGATCCTACGAGCAGTACTTC. Protein product: CSARSGLAGGRSYEQYF.

This clonotype was found many times. The genes are TRBV7-6 and TRBJ1-5, with 9 positions matching TRBD1. CDR3 length equals 13 residues. CDR1 SGHVS and CDR2 FNYEAQ come from the germline V gene. V lost 5 bases, J lost 6 bases, and 2 bases stayed unmatched. CDR3 coding DNA: TGTGCCAGCAGCCGGGACAGGGCTCAGCCCCAGCATTTT. It is translated as CASSRDRAQPQHF.

This clonotype was counted at least ten times. V usage is TRBV20-1 and J usage is TRBJ1-1; D is undetermined. Trimming took 6 bases from V and 1 from J, leaving 15 bases between them. CDR1 and CDR2 (germline): DFQATT, SNEGSKA (reference sequence). The CDR3 runs to 14 residues. In DNA form, the CDR3 reads TGCAGTGCAACCCTCGGGAGTAAGAACACTGAAGCTTTCTTT. The encoded protein is CSATLGSKNTEAFF.

This clonotype was counted ten times or more. The CDR3: CASSVAEVGTEAFF. The CDR3 region has the DNA TGTGCCAGCAGCGTAGCAGAGGTAGGAACTGAAGCTTTCTTT. The chain couples TRBV9 to TRBJ1-1; no clear D. The CDR3 has 14 amino acids. The germline CDR1 and CDR2 sequences are SGDLS and YYNGEE. Trimming removed 0 bases at V and 5 bases at J, with 11 bases between.

This clonotype has at least ten counts. The chain's CDR3 is CASSQASGGKDTQYF. As DNA, the CDR3 is TGTGCCAGCAGCCAAGCCTCGGGGGGCAAAGATACGCAGTATTTT. V and J are TRBV3-1 and TRBJ2-3; possibly TRBD2 for D (7 bases). The CDR3 loop spans 15 amino acids. Deletions cut 1 base from V and 5 bases from J, with 13 bases between. The germline CDR1 and CDR2 sequences are LGHDT and YNNKEL (reference sequence).

CDR3 sequence (DNA): TGCAGTGCTAGAACCAGGGAATCCGGGGAGCTGTTTTTT. It specifies CSARTRESGELFF. The chain uses TRBV20-1 and TRBJ2-2, with a weak D call TRBD1 (5 bases). In germline, CDR1 is DFQATT, CDR2 SNEGSKA (reference sequence). Trimming removed 2 bases at V and 6 bases at J, with 10 bases between. The CDR3 is 13 amino acids.

Ten or more counts support this clonotype. The gene calls are TRBV6-5 and TRBJ2-5; no clear D gene. Germline V gene lookup returns CDR1 MNHEY and CDR2 SVGAGI. V was trimmed by 6 bases and J by 5 bases, leaving 13 bases between them. The CDR3 sequence is 13 residues long. The CDR3 spells CASRSTVGETQYF. The DNA for the CDR3 is TGTGCCAGCAGAAGTACAGTGGGCGAGACCCAGTACTTC.

There are many counts of this clonotype. The V gene is TRBV20-1, the J gene TRBJ1-1, with a tentative D call TRBD1 (6 bases). The germline V and J ends were trimmed by 0 bases and 3 bases, with 11 bases remaining between them. The CDR3 extends over 14 amino acids. CDR1 is DFQATT, CDR2 SNEGSKA, per germline (reference sequence). The CDR3, as DNA: TGCAGTGCTAGAGAGTCCGGGGGGCACACTGAAGCTTTCTTT. It specifies CSARESGGHTEAFF.

This clonotype came up many times. The J gene is TRBJ2-5, the V gene TRBV2; maybe TRBD2 (7 bases). Trimming stripped 2 bases from V and 4 bases from J, with 14 bases between. The CDR3 has 15 residues. CDR1 and CDR2 (germline): SNHLY, FYNNEI. CDR3 bases: TGTGCCAGCAGTGAACGGGGGGCAGAGGGAGAGACCCAGTACTTC. The encoded protein is CASSERGAEGETQYF.

This clonotype was seen repeatedly, ten times or more. This sequence joins TRBV9 and TRBJ2-7, with D perhaps being TRBD1 or TRBD2 (6 bases each). Germline CDR1 reads SGDLS; CDR2 reads YYNGEE. CDR3 length: 15 amino acids. Trimming removed 4 bases from V and 4 bases from J, with 18 bases in between. The CDR3 DNA reads TGTGCCAGCAGCCCTACGGTGGGGGGCGGATACGAGCAGTACTTC. Its translation is CASSPTVGGGYEQYF.

In this sample, this clonotype turned up many times. The CDR3 DNA is TGTGCCAGCAGTCTAACAGGGTCCGGGGAGCTGTTTTTT. This encodes CASSLTGSGELFF. The rearrangement links TRBV9 to TRBJ2-2, with D possibly being TRBD1 (6 bases). Germline CDR1 SGDLS, CDR2 YYNGEE. Trimming stripped 5 bases from V and 6 bases from J, with 11 bases between. The CDR3 totals 13 residues.

This clonotype was counted at least ten times. The V and J genes are TRBV12-3 or TRBV12-4 and TRBJ1-2; tentatively, D is TRBD1 (5 bases). CDR3 length: 15 residues. Trimming cost V 1 base and J 4 bases, with 13 bases left between them. CDR3 in amino acids: CASSLGGAGGYGYTF. The DNA for the CDR3 is TGTGCCAGCAGTTTAGGTGGGGCAGGAGGCTATGGCTACACCTTC.

This clonotype has ten or more counts. This sequence joins TRBV27 and TRBJ1-1; TRBD1 is a possible D gene (5 bases). Trimming took off 8 bases at V and 3 bases at J, with 22 bases between the two ends. Germline values: CDR1 MNHEY, CDR2 SMNVEV (reference sequence). The CDR3 has 16 residues. CDR3 sequence: CASSKGRWSRDTEAFF. CDR3 sequence (DNA): TGTGCCAGCTCTAAGGGGCGGTGGTCCCGAGACACTGAAGCTTTCTTT.

The rearrangement uses TRBV7-9 and TRBJ2-3, with 7 nucleotides matching TRBD1. The CDR3 covers 15 residues. V gave up 3 bases and J gave up 2 bases; unmatched junction bases: 5. Germline V CDR1 and CDR2: SEHNR, FQNEAQ (reference sequence). CDR3 region: CASSFEQGYTDTQYF. The CDR3 region has the DNA TGTGCCAGCAGCTTTGAACAGGGGTACACAGATACGCAGTATTTT. Together with reference TRBV7-9 and TRBJ2-3, the CDR3 gives the full variable domain: DTGVSQNPRHKITKRGQNVTFRCDPISEHNRLYWYRQTLGQGPEFLTYFQNEAQLEKSRLLSDRFSAERPKGSFSTLEIQRTEQGDSAMYLCASSFEQGYTDTQYFGPGTRLTVL.

Ten or more counts support this clonotype. The chain combines TRBV7-2 with TRBJ1-2, with TRBD1 matching over 10 bases. The V and J ends lost 6 bases and 3 bases, in that order; junction bases with no gene match: 10. There are 16 residues in the CDR3. Germline V gene sequence: CDR1 SGHTA, CDR2 FQGNSA. CDR3 bases: TGTGCCAGCAGATCCGGGACAGGGGCCAATTACTATGGCTACACCTTC. The encoded protein is CASRSGTGANYYGYTF.